A single sample is the source of the 11 T cell receptor beta chains below, sequenced in a study of monozygotic twins with inflammatory bowel disease. TCRdb reanalyzed the 5' RACE reads, giving one entry per CDR3 protein sequence and no DNA. The sample totals some 440,000 distinct CDR3 sequences. The sequenced material came from blood. These receptors came from a human donor with ulcerative colitis or Crohn's disease, or a healthy co-twin of an affected twin (not recorded which).

The chain joins TRBV27 to TRBJ2-4. This CDR3 spans 15 amino acids. Per the germline V gene, CDR1 is MNHEY and CDR2 is SMNVEV (reference sequence). CDR3 amino acids: CASSPSLIAKNMQYF.

The chain carries TRBV12-3 or TRBV12-4 and TRBJ1-5. The CDR3 sequence is 15 residues long. CDR3 sequence: CASSSEDGYNQPQHF.

CDR3 loop: CASSLDPGTQETQYF. The gene calls are TRBV7-3 and TRBJ2-5; without DNA, the TCRdb call of TRBD1 cannot be checked. CDR1 is SGHTA, CDR2 FQGTGA, per germline. CDR3 length: 15 amino acids.

V and J are TRBV18 and TRBJ2-1; TCRdb selects TRBD2, and the lack of DNA leaves this call unchecked. CDR1 and CDR2 from the germline V gene are KGHSH and LQKENI. The length of the CDR3 is 14 residues. The CDR3 reads CASSRTSGGYEQFF.

V usage is TRBV5-1 and J usage is TRBJ1-4. The CDR3 contains 17 residues. Germline loops: CDR1 SGHRS, CDR2 YFSETQ. The CDR3 sequence is CASSSSPFVATNEKLFF.

V is TRBV18 and J is TRBJ2-2. The germline V gene has CDR1 KGHSH and CDR2 LQKENI. The CDR3 is made up of 15 amino acids. CDR3 sequence reads: CASSPGFGNTGELFF.

The genes are TRBV6-6 and TRBJ1-1; TCRdb returns TRBD1, unconfirmable since there is no DNA. The CDR3 totals 14 residues. CDR1 and CDR2 from the germline V gene are MNHNY and SVGAGI (reference sequence). CDR3 loop: CASILVGTVVGAFF.

The chain employs TRBV30 and TRBJ1-1; TCRdb calls TRBD1, which cannot be checked without DNA. This CDR3 has 13 amino acids. Looked up from germline, CDR1 is GTSNPN and CDR2 is SVGIG (reference sequence). The CDR3: CAWSKGQGTEAFF.

This chain uses TRBV28 with TRBJ1-3; TCRdb calls TRBD1, which cannot be checked without DNA. The CDR3 covers 15 residues. In germline, CDR1 is MDHEN, CDR2 SYDVKM. CDR3 loop: CAITRRGLIGNTIYF. The full variable domain, in which reference TRBV28 and TRBJ1-3 provide the parts outside the CDR3, is DVKVTQSSRYLVKRTGEKVFLECVQDMDHENMFWYRQDPGLGLRLIYFSYDVKMKEKGDIPEGYSVSREKKERFSLILESASTNQTSMYLCAITRRGLIGNTIYFGEGSWLTVV.

The chain is built from TRBV5-1 and TRBJ2-5. Germline CDR1 and CDR2: SGHRS and YFSETQ. This CDR3 has 15 amino acids. This CDR3 reads CASSSALTTQETQYF.

The chain employs TRBV25-1 and TRBJ2-5. The CDR3 contains 11 residues. Germline CDR1 and CDR2: MGHDK and SYGVNS. The CDR3 here is CASSESRTQYF.